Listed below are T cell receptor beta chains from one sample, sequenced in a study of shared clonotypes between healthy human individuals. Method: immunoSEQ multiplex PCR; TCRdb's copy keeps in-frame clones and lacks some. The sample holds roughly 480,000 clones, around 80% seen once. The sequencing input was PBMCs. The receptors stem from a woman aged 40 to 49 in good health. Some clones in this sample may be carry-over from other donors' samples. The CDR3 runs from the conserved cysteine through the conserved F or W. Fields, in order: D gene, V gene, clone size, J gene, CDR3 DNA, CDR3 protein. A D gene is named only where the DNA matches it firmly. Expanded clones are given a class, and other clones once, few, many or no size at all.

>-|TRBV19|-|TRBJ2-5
TGTGCCAGTAAACCCCTGGCGGGAGAGACCCAGTACTTC
CASKPLAGETQYF
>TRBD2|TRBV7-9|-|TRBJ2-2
TGTGCCAGCAGTGCTAGCGGCAACGGGGAGCTGTTTTTT
CASSASGNGELFF
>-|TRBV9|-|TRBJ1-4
TGTGCCAGCAGCCCCCACCCAAATGCAGCTAATGAAAAACTGTTTTTT
CASSPHPNAANEKLFF
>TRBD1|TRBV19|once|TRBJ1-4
TGTGCCAGTATTGTACAGGGGGATGAAAAACTGTTTTTT
CASIVQGDEKLFF
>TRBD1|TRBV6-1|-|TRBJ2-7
TGTGCCAGCAGCGGACAGGGTCTCGACGAGCAGTACTTC
CASSGQGLDEQYF
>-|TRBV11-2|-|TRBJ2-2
TGTGCCAGCAGCTTATACCTTGCGGGCACCGGGGAGCTGTTTTTT
CASSLYLAGTGELFF
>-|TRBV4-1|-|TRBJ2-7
TGCGCCAGCAGCCCCCAGGAAGGGGGGCGCGAGCAGTACTTC
CASSPQEGGREQYF
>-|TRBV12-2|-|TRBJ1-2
TGTGCAAGTCGCGAACAGGCCCCTTATGGCTACACCTTC
CASREQAPYGYTF
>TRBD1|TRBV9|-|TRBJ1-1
TGTGCCAGCAGCGTAGCAGGGGGGGCCACTGAAGCTTTCTTT
CASSVAGGATEAFF
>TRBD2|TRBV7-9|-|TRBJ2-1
TGTGCCAGCAGCTTTGGGCCCCGGGGCGGGAGGGCCGGGGATGAGCAGTTCTTC
CASSFGPRGGRAGDEQFF
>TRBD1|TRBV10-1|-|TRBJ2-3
TGCGCCAGCAGCGGACAGGGCACAGATACGCAGTATTTT
CASSGQGTDTQYF
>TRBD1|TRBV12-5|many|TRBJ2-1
TGTGCTAGTGCCCTGGACAGGGCCAATGAGCAGTTCTTC
CASALDRANEQFF
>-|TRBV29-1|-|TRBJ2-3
TGCAGCGTGGAGGAGACAGCGAGCACAGATACGCAGTATTTT
CSVEETASTDTQYF
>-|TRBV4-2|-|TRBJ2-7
TGTGCCAGCAGCCACGCAACTAGCAACGAGCAGTACTTC
CASSHATSNEQYF
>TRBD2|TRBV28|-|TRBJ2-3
TGTGCCAGCAGCAGGACTAGCGGAAGCACAGATACGCAGTATTTT
CASSRTSGSTDTQYF
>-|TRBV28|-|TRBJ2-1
TGTGCCAGCAGTTTCCCCCCGGGCGGTTACAATGAGCAGTTCTTC
CASSFPPGGYNEQFF
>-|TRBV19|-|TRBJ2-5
TGTGCCACGTCCCCCGCGGCTATGTATCAAGAGACCCAGTACTTC
CATSPAAMYQETQYF
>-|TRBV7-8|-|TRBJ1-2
TGTGCCAGCAGCTTTGACAGTAACTATGGCTACACCTTC
CASSFDSNYGYTF
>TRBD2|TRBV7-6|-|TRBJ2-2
TGTGCCAGCAGCTTAGCCGCGCCAGGACTAGCGGGAACCGGGGAGCTGTTTTTT
CASSLAAPGLAGTGELFF
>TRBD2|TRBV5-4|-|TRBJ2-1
TGTGCCAGCAGCGCAGCCCCGACTAGCGGGATAGGGAATGAGCAGTTCTTC
CASSAAPTSGIGNEQFF
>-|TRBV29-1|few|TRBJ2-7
TGCAGCGTTGAAGGCAGGGGAAACGAGCAGTACTTC
CSVEGRGNEQYF
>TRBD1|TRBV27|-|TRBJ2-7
TGTGCCAGCAGTTCCGGGACAGGGCGGTACGAGCAGTACTTC
CASSSGTGRYEQYF
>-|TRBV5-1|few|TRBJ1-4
TGCGCCAGCAGCTTGGGGGACGAAAAACTGTTTTTT
CASSLGDEKLFF
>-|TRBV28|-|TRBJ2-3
TGTGCCAGCAGTACTCCTGGGGCACCAGATACGCAGTATTTT
CASSTPGAPDTQYF
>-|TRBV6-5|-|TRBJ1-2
TGTGCCAGCAGTTCCTACACCAGGATGGATGGCTACACCTTC
CASSSYTRMDGYTF
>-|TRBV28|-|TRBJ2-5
TGTGCCAGCAGTCGCGGGACAAGTGTGGAGACCCAGTACTTC
CASSRGTSVETQYF
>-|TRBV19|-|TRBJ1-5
TGTGCCAGTAGGCAAGGGGGAAGCAATCAGCCCCAGCATTTT
CASRQGGSNQPQHF
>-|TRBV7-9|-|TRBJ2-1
TGTGCCAGCAGCAGGGGCCAGCGTGAGCAGTTCTTC
CASSRGQREQFF
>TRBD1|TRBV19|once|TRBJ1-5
TGTGCCAGTAGTATAGGGGACAGGGAAAAACAGCCCCAGCATTTT
CASSIGDREKQPQHF
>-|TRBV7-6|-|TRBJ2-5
TGTGCCAGCAGCTTATGGGAAGAGACCCAGTACTTC
CASSLWEETQYF
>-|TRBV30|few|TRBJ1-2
TGTGCCTGGAGTGTATCCGGGGCTGGCTACACCTTC
CAWSVSGAGYTF
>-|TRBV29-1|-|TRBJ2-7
TGCAGCGTTTGGGACTCCTGGGGCGAGCAGTACTTC
CSVWDSWGEQYF
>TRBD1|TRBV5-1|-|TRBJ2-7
TGCGCCAGCAGACAGTCCGGGACAGGGGTCTACGAGCAGTACTTC
CASRQSGTGVYEQYF
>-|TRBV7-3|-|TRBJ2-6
TGTGCCAGCAGCTTAGGTATAACGCCGGGGGCCAACGTCCTGACTTTC
CASSLGITPGANVLTF
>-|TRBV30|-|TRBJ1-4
TGTGCCTGGACTGGGGGCTATAATGAAAGACTGTTTTTT
CAWTGGYNERLFF
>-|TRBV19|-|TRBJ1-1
TGTGCCAGTAGTTGGCAGGCCGACACTGAAGCTTTCTTT
CASSWQADTEAFF
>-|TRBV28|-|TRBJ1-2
TGTGCCAGCAGTTTTCCCTCGACACACTATGGCTACACCTTC
CASSFPSTHYGYTF
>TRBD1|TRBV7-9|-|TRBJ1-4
TGTGCCAGCAGCTTACGGCCGGGACAGGGAGATGAAAAACTGTTTTTT
CASSLRPGQGDEKLFF
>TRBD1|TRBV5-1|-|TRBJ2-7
TGCGCCAGCAGACCTACCGGGACAGGGTTCTACGAGCAGTACTTC
CASRPTGTGFYEQYF
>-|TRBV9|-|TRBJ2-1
TGTGCCAGCAGCGTAGGAGGAAAGGGAGCCAGCAATGAGCAGTTCTTC
CASSVGGKGASNEQFF